A selection of T cell receptor beta chains follows, all from one sample in a study of identical twins. Each CDR3 protein is one row after TCRdb ran MiXCR on the 5' RACE reads. The sample consists of hundreds of thousands of distinct CDR3 sequences, roughly 18% of them appearing once. Another study also made use of these data, one on T cells expressing NK-cell markers.

Sequenced sample: PBMCs. The receptors were sampled from a woman aged 18-29 years in good health. Both conserved end residues are part of each CDR3. Each record gives: CDR3 DNA, CDR3 protein, clone size, J gene, D gene, V gene. D genes are given only for firm matches. Clone size is stated in some rows and not others, as once, few, many or a class when expanded.

cdr3_nt: TGCAGTGCTAGAGGAGGGGGACACAATGAGCAGTTCTTC
cdr3_aa: CSARGGGHNEQFF
clone_size: .
j_call: TRBJ2-1
d_call: .
v_call: TRBV20-1

cdr3_nt: TGTGCCAGCCTTGGGAGGGCCGGGGAGCAGTACTTC
cdr3_aa: CASLGRAGEQYF
clone_size: few
j_call: TRBJ2-7
d_call: TRBD2
v_call: TRBV28

cdr3_nt: TGTGCCGGAACCCTAGTAGAGACCGGGGAGCTGTTTTTT
cdr3_aa: CAGTLVETGELFF
clone_size: .
j_call: TRBJ2-2
d_call: .
v_call: TRBV6-1

cdr3_nt: TGCAGTGCTAGATCTTCGGACAGCACGGAGACCCAGTACTTC
cdr3_aa: CSARSSDSTETQYF
clone_size: few
j_call: TRBJ2-5
d_call: .
v_call: TRBV20-1

cdr3_nt: TGCAGCGTTGAAAGCCGGGGCTCCGCCACAGATACGCAGTATTTT
cdr3_aa: CSVESRGSATDTQYF
clone_size: .
j_call: TRBJ2-3
d_call: .
v_call: TRBV29-1

cdr3_nt: TGTGCCAGCAGCAGCGGGAGTTCCGCCTACGAGCAGTACTTC
cdr3_aa: CASSSGSSAYEQYF
clone_size: once
j_call: TRBJ2-7
d_call: TRBD2
v_call: TRBV12-3/TRBV12-4

cdr3_nt: TGTGCCAGCTCACCATTGGGGGCCTCCACAGATACGCAGTATTTT
cdr3_aa: CASSPLGASTDTQYF
clone_size: .
j_call: TRBJ2-3
d_call: .
v_call: TRBV18

cdr3_nt: TGCAGCGTTGGGTCCAGGGGGCCTGAAAAACTGTTTTTT
cdr3_aa: CSVGSRGPEKLFF
clone_size: few
j_call: TRBJ1-4
d_call: TRBD1
v_call: TRBV29-1

cdr3_nt: TGCGCCAGCAGCTTGGTGTCCGATCGGGAGACCCAGTACTTC
cdr3_aa: CASSLVSDRETQYF
clone_size: .
j_call: TRBJ2-5
d_call: .
v_call: TRBV5-1

cdr3_nt: TGTGCCAGCAGCCAAGAGCCCGGATTGTGGAATGAGCAGTTCTTC
cdr3_aa: CASSQEPGLWNEQFF
clone_size: few
j_call: TRBJ2-1
d_call: .
v_call: TRBV4-2

cdr3_nt: TGTGCCAGCAGTACGCACCTCGGGAGAAACATTCAGTACTTC
cdr3_aa: CASSTHLGRNIQYF
clone_size: .
j_call: TRBJ2-4
d_call: .
v_call: TRBV12-3/TRBV12-4

cdr3_nt: TGCGCCAGCAGCCACTTGCCTGAAGGCCACAAAGAGACCCAGTACTTC
cdr3_aa: CASSHLPEGHKETQYF
clone_size: .
j_call: TRBJ2-5
d_call: .
v_call: TRBV4-3

cdr3_nt: TGCGCCAGCAGCCAAGATTTTCGGTTCGAGGGGGGCACAGATACGCAGTATTTT
cdr3_aa: CASSQDFRFEGGTDTQYF
clone_size: few
j_call: TRBJ2-3
d_call: .
v_call: TRBV4-3

cdr3_nt: TGTGCCACCAGCACCGGAGGGGGTAACTATGGCTACACCTTC
cdr3_aa: CATSTGGGNYGYTF
clone_size: few
j_call: TRBJ1-2
d_call: .
v_call: TRBV15

cdr3_nt: TGTGCCAGCAATCCCGGAATACCCGGATTTGGGACTAAGTTTAATGAGCAGTTCTTC
cdr3_aa: CASNPGIPGFGTKFNEQFF
clone_size: .
j_call: TRBJ2-1
d_call: TRBD2
v_call: TRBV3-1

cdr3_nt: TGTGCCAGCAGCCGCAATACGCCCCTATACGAGCAGTACTTC
cdr3_aa: CASSRNTPLYEQYF
clone_size: few
j_call: TRBJ2-7
d_call: .
v_call: TRBV7-9

cdr3_nt: TGTGCCAGCAGACGGGGATACTCCTACGAGCAGTACTTC
cdr3_aa: CASRRGYSYEQYF
clone_size: .
j_call: TRBJ2-7
d_call: .
v_call: TRBV6-6

cdr3_nt: TGTGCCAGCACCGGGACAGGGGTTGGGATAGGCTCCGGTGGCTACACCTTC
cdr3_aa: CASTGTGVGIGSGGYTF
clone_size: .
j_call: TRBJ1-2
d_call: TRBD1
v_call: TRBV7-8

cdr3_nt: TGCAGTGCTAAACTAGCGGGGGGCCGCACCGGGGAGCTGTTTTTT
cdr3_aa: CSAKLAGGRTGELFF
clone_size: .
j_call: TRBJ2-2
d_call: TRBD2
v_call: TRBV20-1

cdr3_nt: TGTGCCAGCACCCGGCCCCCAGGGAACACTGAAGCTTTCTTT
cdr3_aa: CASTRPPGNTEAFF
clone_size: few
j_call: TRBJ1-1
d_call: .
v_call: TRBV12-3/TRBV12-4

cdr3_nt: TGTGCCAGCAGTTTCGGGGCGTTGTACCAAGAGACCCAGTACTTC
cdr3_aa: CASSFGALYQETQYF
clone_size: .
j_call: TRBJ2-5
d_call: .
v_call: TRBV27

cdr3_nt: TGTGCCATCGAAAAAGGTCAAGCCCGGAACATTCAGTACTTC
cdr3_aa: CAIEKGQARNIQYF
clone_size: few
j_call: TRBJ2-4
d_call: .
v_call: TRBV7-8

cdr3_nt: TGTGCCACCAGTGATTTCCCCGGGACAGGGTGCACAGATACGCAGTATTTT
cdr3_aa: CATSDFPGTGCTDTQYF
clone_size: .
j_call: TRBJ2-3
d_call: TRBD1
v_call: TRBV24-1

cdr3_nt: TGTGCCACCAGCAGAGTTGCGGACCTCCGTAGGGGCGAGCAGTTCTTC
cdr3_aa: CATSRVADLRRGEQFF
clone_size: few
j_call: TRBJ2-1
d_call: .
v_call: TRBV15

cdr3_nt: TGCAGTGCTAGAGCAGCGTCTGGGGGGGGCCGGGTTTATGAGCAGTTCTTC
cdr3_aa: CSARAASGGGRVYEQFF
clone_size: few
j_call: TRBJ2-1
d_call: .
v_call: TRBV20-1